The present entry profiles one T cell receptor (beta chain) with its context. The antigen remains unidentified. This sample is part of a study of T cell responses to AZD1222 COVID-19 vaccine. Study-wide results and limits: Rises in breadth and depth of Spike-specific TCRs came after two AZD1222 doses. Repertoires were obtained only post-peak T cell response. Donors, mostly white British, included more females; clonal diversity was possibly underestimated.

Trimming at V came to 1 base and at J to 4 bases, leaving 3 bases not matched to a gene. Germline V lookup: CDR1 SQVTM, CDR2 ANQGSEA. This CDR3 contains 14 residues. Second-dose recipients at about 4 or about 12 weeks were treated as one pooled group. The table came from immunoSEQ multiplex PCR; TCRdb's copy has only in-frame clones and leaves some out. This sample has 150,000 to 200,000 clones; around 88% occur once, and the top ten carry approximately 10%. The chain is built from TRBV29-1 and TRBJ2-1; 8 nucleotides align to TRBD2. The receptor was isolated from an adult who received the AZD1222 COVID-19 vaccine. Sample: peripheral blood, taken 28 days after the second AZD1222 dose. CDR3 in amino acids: CSVEALAVYNEQFF. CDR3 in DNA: TGCAGCGTTGAAGCACTAGCGGTTTACAATGAGCAGTTCTTC.